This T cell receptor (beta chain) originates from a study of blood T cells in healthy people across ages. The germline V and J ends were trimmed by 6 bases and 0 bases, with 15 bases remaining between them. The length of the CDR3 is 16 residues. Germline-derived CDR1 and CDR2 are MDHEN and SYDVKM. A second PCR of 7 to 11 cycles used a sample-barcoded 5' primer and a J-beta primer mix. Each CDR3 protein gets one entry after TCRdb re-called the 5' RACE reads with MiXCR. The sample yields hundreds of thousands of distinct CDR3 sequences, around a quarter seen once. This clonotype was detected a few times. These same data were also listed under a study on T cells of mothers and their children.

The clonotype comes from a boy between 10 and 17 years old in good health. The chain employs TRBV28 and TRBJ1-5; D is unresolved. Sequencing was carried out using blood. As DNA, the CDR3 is TGTGCCAGCAGCCCCTATGGGCCCCATAGCAATCAGCCCCAGCATTTT. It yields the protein CASSPYGPHSNQPQHF.